This is a list of T cell receptor beta chains from one sample in a study of CD8 T cells in Susac syndrome. One entry per CDR3 protein results from TCRdb running MiXCR on the immunoSEQ multiplex PCR reads. The sample carries around 150,000 distinct CDR3 sequences, 85% to 95% recorded once. Sequencing was done on a sample of CD8+ T cells from PBMCs. Receptors were obtained from a human donor with Susac syndrome. The CDR3 runs from the conserved cysteine through the conserved F or W. The D gene is left open where the match is weak. Some rows mark clone size as missing; the rest say once, few, many or name a class of expanded clone.

j_call: TRBJ2-3; clone_size: NA; v_call: TRBV4-1; d_call: TRBD1; cdr3_aa: CASSQTGFADTQYF; cdr3_nt: TGCGCCAGCAGCCAGACAGGGTTCGCAGATACGCAGTATTTT
j_call: TRBJ2-7; clone_size: NA; v_call: TRBV20-1; d_call: NA; cdr3_aa: CSARAQTTPSYEQYF; cdr3_nt: TGCAGTGCAAGGGCCCAGACCACTCCCTCCTACGAGCAGTACTTC
j_call: TRBJ2-7; clone_size: once; v_call: TRBV2; d_call: NA; cdr3_aa: CASRDSQEAYEQYF; cdr3_nt: TGTGCCAGCCGGGACTCCCAGGAGGCCTACGAGCAGTACTTC
j_call: TRBJ1-2; clone_size: NA; v_call: TRBV30; d_call: NA; cdr3_aa: CAWSRLTIVGYGYTF; cdr3_nt: TGTGCCTGGAGTAGGTTGACAATTGTCGGCTATGGCTACACCTTC
j_call: TRBJ1-3; clone_size: NA; v_call: TRBV7-3; d_call: NA; cdr3_aa: CASSLKSSGNTIYF; cdr3_nt: TGTGCCAGCAGCTTGAAGAGCTCTGGAAACACCATATATTTT
j_call: TRBJ2-7; clone_size: NA; v_call: TRBV13; d_call: NA; cdr3_aa: CASSFSGDSSYEQYF; cdr3_nt: TGTGCCAGCAGCTTTAGCGGGGACAGCTCCTACGAGCAGTACTTC
j_call: TRBJ2-5; clone_size: NA; v_call: TRBV2; d_call: NA; cdr3_aa: CASLPGQLQETQYF; cdr3_nt: TGTGCCAGCCTCCCGGGACAACTACAAGAGACCCAGTACTTC
j_call: TRBJ1-1; clone_size: NA; v_call: TRBV10-3; d_call: NA; cdr3_aa: CAISGMGLEAFF; cdr3_nt: TGTGCCATCAGTGGGATGGGATTGGAAGCTTTCTTT
j_call: TRBJ1-1; clone_size: NA; v_call: TRBV5-1; d_call: TRBD1; cdr3_aa: CASSFRGQENTEAFF; cdr3_nt: TGCGCCAGCAGCTTCCGTGGACAGGAGAACACTGAAGCTTTCTTT
j_call: TRBJ2-7; clone_size: NA; v_call: TRBV27; d_call: NA; cdr3_aa: CACSFGLPRGEQYF; cdr3_nt: TGTGCCTGCAGTTTTGGGCTACCTAGAGGGGAGCAGTACTTC
j_call: TRBJ2-3; clone_size: NA; v_call: TRBV28; d_call: NA; cdr3_aa: CASSLRSGGSADTQYF; cdr3_nt: TGTGCCAGCAGTTTGAGGTCGGGGGGCAGTGCAGATACGCAGTATTTT
j_call: TRBJ2-1; clone_size: NA; v_call: TRBV29-1; d_call: TRBD2; cdr3_aa: CSVEPPRTRGLGEQFF; cdr3_nt: TGCAGCGTTGAACCCCCCAGGACTAGAGGCCTCGGTGAGCAGTTCTTC
j_call: TRBJ1-1; clone_size: NA; v_call: TRBV4-1; d_call: NA; cdr3_aa: CASSQAATQNTEAFF; cdr3_nt: TGCGCCAGCAGCCAAGCGGCAACCCAGAACACTGAAGCTTTCTTT
j_call: TRBJ2-1; clone_size: NA; v_call: TRBV12-3/TRBV12-4; d_call: NA; cdr3_aa: CASSLLKGTEQFF; cdr3_nt: TGTGCCAGCAGTTTACTAAAGGGAACTGAGCAGTTCTTC
j_call: TRBJ2-2; clone_size: NA; v_call: TRBV24-1; d_call: NA; cdr3_aa: CATSDQAAGELFF; cdr3_nt: TGTGCCACCAGTGATCAAGCGGCCGGGGAGCTGTTTTTT
j_call: TRBJ1-1; clone_size: NA; v_call: TRBV9; d_call: NA; cdr3_aa: CASSVGGGRVSTEAFF; cdr3_nt: TGTGCCAGCAGCGTAGGGGGCGGGCGAGTGAGCACTGAAGCTTTCTTT
j_call: TRBJ2-2; clone_size: NA; v_call: TRBV20-1; d_call: NA; cdr3_aa: CSANSGASGELFF; cdr3_nt: TGCAGTGCTAATTCGGGAGCGAGCGGGGAGCTGTTTTTT
j_call: TRBJ2-7; clone_size: NA; v_call: TRBV9; d_call: TRBD2; cdr3_aa: CASSATGGSYEQYF; cdr3_nt: TGTGCCAGCAGCGCGACGGGGGGCTCCTACGAGCAGTACTTC
j_call: TRBJ2-2; clone_size: NA; v_call: TRBV13; d_call: NA; cdr3_aa: CASSTSTTAHSGELFF; cdr3_nt: TGTGCCAGCAGCACCTCGACTACCGCCCATTCCGGGGAGCTGTTTTTT
j_call: TRBJ2-7; clone_size: NA; v_call: TRBV6-5; d_call: TRBD1; cdr3_aa: CASSYSAGQGVATGSYEQYF; cdr3_nt: TGTGCCAGCAGTTACTCGGCGGGACAGGGGGTAGCAACCGGCTCCTACGAGCAGTACTTC
j_call: TRBJ2-2; clone_size: once; v_call: TRBV15; d_call: TRBD1; cdr3_aa: CATSSDRGPSNTGELFF; cdr3_nt: TGTGCCACCAGCAGCGACAGGGGGCCTTCGAACACCGGGGAGCTGTTTTTT
j_call: TRBJ2-1; clone_size: once; v_call: TRBV21-1; d_call: NA; cdr3_aa: CASSKGKGFEQFF; cdr3_nt: TGTGCCAGCAGCAAAGGGAAGGGGTTTGAGCAGTTCTTC
j_call: TRBJ2-1; clone_size: NA; v_call: TRBV5-6; d_call: NA; cdr3_aa: CASTGTRSLNEQFF; cdr3_nt: TGTGCCAGCACCGGTACCCGGAGTTTGAATGAGCAGTTCTTC
j_call: TRBJ2-1; clone_size: few; v_call: TRBV7-3; d_call: TRBD2; cdr3_aa: CASSTHPWGTSGSDEQFF; cdr3_nt: TGTGCCAGCAGCACACATCCTTGGGGGACTAGCGGGAGCGATGAGCAGTTCTTC
j_call: TRBJ2-1; clone_size: once; v_call: TRBV12-3/TRBV12-4; d_call: NA; cdr3_aa: CASSPLGILNEQFF; cdr3_nt: TGTGCCAGCAGCCCCCTAGGAATTCTCAATGAGCAGTTCTTC